Listed here are 22 T cell receptor beta chains from one sample, sequenced in a study of blood T cell repertoires in COVID-19. The method was immunoSEQ multiplex PCR; TCRdb's version includes in-frame clones alone and lacks a portion of them. The table includes approximately 170,000 clones, around 79% detected once. Sequencing was done on a sample of peripheral blood. The origin of the receptors is a woman aged 50 to 65 with acute or convalescent COVID-19.

This chain links TRBV7-9 with TRBJ2-1; D uncertain. The CDR3 is made up of 12 amino acids. The germline CDR1 and CDR2 sequences are SEHNR and FQNEAQ (reference sequence). Trimming removed 5 bases at V and 9 bases at J, with 11 bases between. CDR3 loop: CASSPSPGEQFF. The CDR3 nucleotides read TGTGCCAGCAGCCCCTCGCCCGGTGAGCAGTTCTTC.

This chain uses TRBV28 with TRBJ2-7, with TRBD1 identical over 8 bases. In germline, CDR1 is MDHEN, CDR2 SYDVKM. With 6 bases clipped from V and 0 bases from J, the junction kept 10 bases outside the gene matches. The CDR3 is 16 amino acids. The CDR3 nucleotides read TGTGCCAGCAGAAACTTTGGACAGGGCAACTCCTACGAGCAGTACTTC. Translated: CASRNFGQGNSYEQYF.

The chain recombines TRBV2 with TRBJ2-7, with D perhaps matching TRBD1 (5 bases). Germline CDR1 reads SNHLY; CDR2 reads FYNNEI. The ends were cut back, 6 bases at V and 6 bases at J, with 12 bases in the middle. This CDR3 has 12 residues. CDR3 bases: TGTGCCAGCAGGCCAGGGAATAGCGAGCAGTACTTC. Protein sequence: CASRPGNSEQYF.

There are many counts of this clone. The rearrangement links TRBV7-8 to TRBJ2-1; D unresolved. CDR3 length: 14 residues. Germline V gene lookup returns CDR1 SGHVS and CDR2 FQNEAQ. V was pared by 5 bases and J by 4 bases, with 12 bases between. The CDR3 is CASSPSETYNEQFF. The CDR3 DNA is TGTGCCAGCAGCCCCAGCGAGACTTACAATGAGCAGTTCTTC.

This chain uses TRBV9 with TRBJ1-4; no definite D call. This CDR3 has 15 amino acids. Germline V CDR1 and CDR2: SGDLS, YYNGEE. V shed 0 bases and J shed 2 bases, with 8 bases lying between them. Here the CDR3 DNA reads TGTGCCAGCAGCGTAGGACGAGGGACTAATGAAAAACTGTTTTTT. Its translation is CASSVGRGTNEKLFF.

This rearrangement joins TRBV7-9 to TRBJ1-1; no firm D call. Between the trimmed V and J ends, which lost 7 bases and 8 bases, there was a span of 17 bases. CDR1 and CDR2 (germline): SEHNR, FQNEAQ (reference sequence). The CDR3 contains 13 residues. CDR3 in amino acids: CASTLLGPHEAFF. The CDR3 DNA follows: TGTGCCAGCACCCTCCTTGGGCCTCACGAAGCTTTCTTT.

The V and J genes are TRBV19 and TRBJ1-5; the D gene is possibly TRBD1 (6 bases). Germline-derived CDR1 and CDR2 are LNHDA and SQIVND (reference sequence). This CDR3 has 12 amino acids. The CDR3 DNA reads TGTGCTGCAGGGGTCCCAAATCAGCCCCAGCATTTT. Encoded protein: CAAGVPNQPQHF.

This clone was picked up a small number of times. This chain links TRBV18 with TRBJ2-7; D possibly corresponds to TRBD1 (6 bases). In germline, CDR1 is KGHSH, CDR2 LQKENI. V was clipped by 3 bases and J by 0 bases, with 15 bases between them. The CDR3 covers 16 residues. The CDR3 protein is CASSPAQAGVSYEQYF. CDR3 nucleotide sequence: TGTGCCAGCTCACCCGCCCAGGCAGGGGTCTCCTACGAGCAGTACTTC.

The genes are TRBV3-1 (or the pseudogene TRBV3-2) and TRBJ2-3; 11 bases match TRBD2. After removal of 3 bases from V and 1 base from J, the junction contained 15 bases not matched to a gene. Germline CDR1 is LGHDT and CDR2 is YNNKEL (reference sequence). CDR3 length equals 20 residues. The DNA of the CDR3 is TGTGCCAGCAGCCACGAGGTTCGGATTAGCGGGGGGGCCCGCACAGATACGCAGTATTTT. Amino acid sequence: CASSHEVRISGGARTDTQYF.

The CDR3 nucleotides read TGTGCCAGCAGCCGCCGGACAGGGTCCACTAATGAAAAACTGTTTTTT. Translation gives CASSRRTGSTNEKLFF. The chain carries TRBV7-9 and TRBJ1-4; 8 positions agree with TRBD1. Looked up from germline, CDR1 is SEHNR and CDR2 is FQNEAQ (reference sequence). With V trimmed by 5 bases and J by 2 bases, 7 bases remained unmatched. The CDR3 covers 16 residues.

The chain employs TRBV28 and TRBJ2-1, with no clear D. Trimming left V 3 bases short and J 3 bases short, with 12 bases between. CDR3 size: 15 residues. CDR1 is MDHEN and CDR2 is SYDVKM in the germline V gene. The CDR3 nucleotides are TGTGCCAGCAGTTTCCAACTGGGCGACTACAATGAGCAGTTCTTC. Translation: CASSFQLGDYNEQFF.

The chain joins TRBV11-2 to TRBJ1-2; D is perhaps TRBD1 (5 bases). The CDR3 totals 14 residues. Germline V lookup: CDR1 SGHAT, CDR2 FQNNGV. V shed 3 bases and J shed 7 bases, with 15 bases lying between them. The CDR3 is CASSFGTGGAGYTF. The CDR3 DNA reads TGTGCCAGCAGCTTTGGGACGGGGGGAGCTGGCTACACCTTC. Together with reference TRBV11-2 and TRBJ1-2, the CDR3 gives the full variable domain: EAGVAQSPRYKIIEKRQSVAFWCNPISGHATLYWYQQILGQGPKLLIQFQNNGVVDDSQLPKDRFSAERLKGVDSTLKIQPAKLEDSAVYLCASSFGTGGAGYTFGSGTRLTVV.

The chain combines TRBV15 with TRBJ1-2; maybe TRBD1 (6 bases). V was shortened by 6 bases and J by 5 bases, with 16 bases between the two germline ends. Germline V gene data show CDR1 as LNHNV and CDR2 as YYDKDF (reference sequence). CDR3 length: 14 amino acids. The CDR3 region has the DNA TGTGCCACCAGATCGGACAGAACGGGGTATGGCTACACCTTC. This encodes CATRSDRTGYGYTF.

This clone was counted once. The chain carries TRBV5-6 and TRBJ2-3; D possibly corresponds to TRBD2 (6 bases). The CDR3 length is 18 residues. The germline V and J ends were trimmed by 3 bases and 4 bases, with 24 bases remaining between them. Germline-derived CDR1 and CDR2 are SGHDT and YYEEEE. DNA of the CDR3: TGTGCCAGCAGCTACCCACGGGAGATTGGTGGGAGGTCAGATACGCAGTATTTT. It encodes CASSYPREIGGRSDTQYF.

The V gene is TRBV28, the J gene TRBJ1-2, with 7 nucleotides matching TRBD1. The CDR3 is 15 residues long. V trimming: 5 bases; J trimming: 2 bases; junction bases outside the gene matches: 8. Germline V CDR1 and CDR2: MDHEN, SYDVKM. In DNA, the CDR3 is TGTGCCAGCAGTCCGGGGTTGGGACAGAACTATGGCTACACCTTC. Protein: CASSPGLGQNYGYTF.

The chain employs TRBV11-2 and TRBJ1-2; tentatively, D is TRBD1 (6 bases). The CDR3 is 15 residues long. V was clipped by 5 bases and J by 2 bases, with 15 bases between them. Germline V CDR1 and CDR2: SGHAT, FQNNGV. CDR3 protein: CASSPWRGGNYGYTF. CDR3 DNA: TGTGCCAGCAGCCCCTGGAGGGGGGGGAACTATGGCTACACCTTC.

This clone was seen a few times. The rearrangement uses TRBV14 and TRBJ2-7; 9 bases fit TRBD1. The germline V gene has CDR1 SGHDN and CDR2 FVKESK. This CDR3 spans 14 amino acids. The junction had 7 bases not matched to a gene; V was cut back by 6 bases and J by 4 bases. The CDR3 region is CASRPGTGYYEQYF. CDR3 nucleotide sequence: TGTGCCAGCAGGCCGGGGACAGGGTATTACGAGCAGTACTTC. Based on the CDR3 plus reference TRBV14 and TRBJ2-7, the full variable domain is EAGVTQFPSHSVIEKGQTVTLRCDPISGHDNLYWYRRVMGKEIKFLLHFVKESKQDESGMPNNRFLAERTGGTYSTLKVQPAELEDSGVYFCASRPGTGYYEQYFGPGTRLTVT.

This sequence joins TRBV5-6 and TRBJ1-1; 9 bases agree with TRBD1. The CDR3 is made up of 16 amino acids. J was trimmed by 5 bases and V by 2 bases; bases with no gene match: 10. Germline CDR1 and CDR2: SGHDT and YYEEEE. The CDR3 DNA follows: TGTGCCAGCAGCTTCTTCGACAGGGGGGGAAGTACTGAAGCTTTCTTT. This gives the protein CASSFFDRGGSTEAFF.

The chain joins TRBV5-4 to TRBJ1-2, with a tentative D call TRBD1 (6 bases). This CDR3 is built from 14 residues. Germline V gene sequence: CDR1 SGHNT, CDR2 YYREEE (reference sequence). V lost 3 bases and J lost 4, with 13 bases in between. The CDR3 protein is CASSSGVSVYGYTF. The CDR3 DNA reads as TGTGCCAGCAGCTCAGGGGTGTCGGTCTATGGCTACACCTTC. Based on the CDR3 plus reference TRBV5-4 and TRBJ1-2, the full variable domain is ETGVTQSPTHLIKTRGQQVTLRCSSQSGHNTVSWYQQALGQGPQFIFQYYREEENGRGNFPPRFSGLQFPNYSSELNVNALELDDSALYLCASSSGVSVYGYTFGSGTRLTVV.

The gene calls are TRBV6-5 and TRBJ1-6; TRBD1 agrees at 7 bases. The V gene's germline CDR1 is MNHEY and CDR2 SVGAGI. With 8 bases clipped from V and 7 bases from J, the junction kept 8 bases outside the gene matches. The CDR3 runs 14 residues. The CDR3 region is CASFQTGPNSPLHF. The CDR3 DNA follows: TGTGCCAGCTTCCAGACAGGGCCGAATTCACCCCTCCACTTT.

The V gene is TRBV7-8, the J gene TRBJ1-4, with a possible D match to TRBD1 (5 bases). CDR1 is SGHVS and CDR2 is FQNEAQ in the germline V gene. This CDR3 has 15 amino acids. V lost 3 bases and J 8 bases, leaving 16 bases between the germline ends. CDR3 in amino acids: CASSLAGPEKEKLFF. CDR3 in DNA: TGTGCCAGCAGCTTGGCGGGACCTGAAAAGGAAAAACTGTTTTTT.

The rearrangement joins TRBV4-3 to TRBJ1-5; D not certain. Trimming pared 0 bases from V and 6 bases from J, leaving 9 bases between. CDR1 is LGHNA and CDR2 is YSLEER in the germline V gene. The length of the CDR3 is 14 residues. The CDR3 reads CASSQDLRSQPQHF. The CDR3 bases are TGCGCCAGCAGCCAAGATCTGAGATCTCAGCCCCAGCATTTT.